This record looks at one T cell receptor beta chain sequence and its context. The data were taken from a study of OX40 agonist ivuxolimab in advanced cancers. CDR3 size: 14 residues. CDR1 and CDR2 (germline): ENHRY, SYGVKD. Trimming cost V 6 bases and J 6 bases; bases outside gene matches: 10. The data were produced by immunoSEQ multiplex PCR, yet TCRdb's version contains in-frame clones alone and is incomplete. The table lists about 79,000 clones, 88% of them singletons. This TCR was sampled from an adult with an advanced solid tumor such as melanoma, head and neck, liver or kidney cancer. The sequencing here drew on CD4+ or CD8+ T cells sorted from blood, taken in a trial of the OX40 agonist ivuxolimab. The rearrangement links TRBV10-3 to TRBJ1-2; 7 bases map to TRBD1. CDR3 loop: CAIRAGTEKNGYTF. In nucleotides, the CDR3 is TGTGCCATCAGAGCCGGGACAGAGAAGAATGGCTACACCTTC.